The rows below give T cell receptor beta chains drawn from one sample of a study of cytomegalovirus exposure and HLA in healthy donors. Produced via immunoSEQ multiplex PCR; TCRdb's table is partial and in-frame only. Here the sample spans a few hundred thousand clones, around 80% being singletons. Sequencing input: PBMCs. These receptors originate from a middle-aged man in good health and CMV-seronegative. Each CDR3 is given with its conserved first and last residue. Fields, in order: V gene, CDR3 protein.

>TRBV29-1
CSVRTSGKFLWGYNEQFF
>TRBV7-6
CASSPTSDSSYEQYF
>TRBV15
CATSRDRGHEQYF
>TRBV2
CASSEAHFGDTQYF
>TRBV11-2
CASSLRRGRSGANVLTF
>TRBV30
CAWSRLGLVGTDTQYF
>TRBV7-3
CASSLRTSGVEQFF
>TRBV4-3
CASSHAVGRGNTEAFF
>TRBV29-1
CSVGPQAPAYNEQFF
>TRBV5-1
CASSLVGNTGNEKLFF
>TRBV9
CASSSRDRGGGYTF
>TRBV19
CASRQTGADYGYTF
>TRBV9
CASNVSPLAGTDTQYF
>TRBV5-4
CASSPDLAGVPQYF
>TRBV29-1
CSVEDRSGTGAFNEQFF
>TRBV19
CASKRTDTYNEQFF
>TRBV29-1
CSVARGYNEQFF
>TRBV4-3
CASSQVHDYGYTF
>TRBV7-2
CASSLAPGSGYEQYF
>TRBV27
CASSFPGRYNEQFF
>TRBV5-4
CASSLFAGGAADTQYF
>TRBV15
CATSPRTGANEKLFF
>TRBV28
CASSSTTGGEIATSPNQPQHF
>TRBV14
CASSQDGAGNTEAFF
>TRBV19
CASSPGQGAYSNQPQHF
>TRBV2
CAGSTSGTTYEQYF
>TRBV5-1
CASSFGQAEAFF
>TRBV4-3
CASSRGTSEVDEQFF
>TRBV7-3
CASSSASGGANEQFF
>TRBV6-5
CASRRLAGGRETQYF
>TRBV18
CATKGVYEQYF
>TRBV4-2
CASRPQNSGSYEQYF
>TRBV28
CASSFLSGTDTQYF